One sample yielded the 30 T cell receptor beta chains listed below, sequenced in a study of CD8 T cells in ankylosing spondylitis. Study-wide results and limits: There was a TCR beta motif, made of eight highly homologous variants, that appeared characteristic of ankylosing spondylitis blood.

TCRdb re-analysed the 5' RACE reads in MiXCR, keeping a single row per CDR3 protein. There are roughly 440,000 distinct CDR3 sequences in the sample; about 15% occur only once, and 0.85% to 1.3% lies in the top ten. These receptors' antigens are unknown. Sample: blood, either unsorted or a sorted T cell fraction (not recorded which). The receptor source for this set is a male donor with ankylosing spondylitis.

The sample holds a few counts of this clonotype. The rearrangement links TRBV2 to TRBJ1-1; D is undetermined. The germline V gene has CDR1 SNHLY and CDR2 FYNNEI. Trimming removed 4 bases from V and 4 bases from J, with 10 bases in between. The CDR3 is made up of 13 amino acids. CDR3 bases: TGTGCCAGCAGTGGTGAGGAACGCACTGAAGCTTTCTTT. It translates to CASSGEERTEAFF.

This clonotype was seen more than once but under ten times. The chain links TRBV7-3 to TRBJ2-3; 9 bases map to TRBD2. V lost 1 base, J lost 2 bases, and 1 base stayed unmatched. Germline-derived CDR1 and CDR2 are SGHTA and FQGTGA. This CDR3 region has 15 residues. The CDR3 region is CASSLSGRVTDTQYF. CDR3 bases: TGTGCCAGCAGCTTAAGCGGGAGGGTCACAGATACGCAGTATTTT.

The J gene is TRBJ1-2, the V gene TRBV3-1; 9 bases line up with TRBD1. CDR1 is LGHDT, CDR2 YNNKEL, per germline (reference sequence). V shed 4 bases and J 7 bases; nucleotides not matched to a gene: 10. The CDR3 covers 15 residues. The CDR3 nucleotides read TGTGCCAGCAGCCTCCGGGACAGGGTTCTTCTTGGCTACACCTTC. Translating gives CASSLRDRVLLGYTF.

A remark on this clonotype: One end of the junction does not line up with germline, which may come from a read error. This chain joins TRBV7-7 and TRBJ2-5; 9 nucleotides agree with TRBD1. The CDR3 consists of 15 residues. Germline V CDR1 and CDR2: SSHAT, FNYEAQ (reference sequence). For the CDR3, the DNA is TGTGCTAGCAGCTTTACAGGGGGCCCCCAAGAGACCCAGTACTTC. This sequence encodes CASSFTGGPQETQYF.

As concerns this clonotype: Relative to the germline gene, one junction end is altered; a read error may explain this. As DNA, the CDR3 is TGTGTCAGCAGCTTAGGCTACAAAAACATTCAGTACTTC. It codes for CVSSLGYKNIQYF. V and J are TRBV7-9 and TRBJ2-4, with no clear D. The V gene's germline CDR1 is SEHNR and CDR2 FQNEAQ (reference sequence). This CDR3 has 13 amino acids.

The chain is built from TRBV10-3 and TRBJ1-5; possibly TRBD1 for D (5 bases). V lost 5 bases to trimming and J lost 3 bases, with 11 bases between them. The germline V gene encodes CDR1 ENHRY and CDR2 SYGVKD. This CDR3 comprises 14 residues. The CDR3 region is CAISQGGYNQPQHF. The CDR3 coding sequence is TGTGCCATCAGTCAGGGCGGCTACAATCAGCCCCAGCATTTT.

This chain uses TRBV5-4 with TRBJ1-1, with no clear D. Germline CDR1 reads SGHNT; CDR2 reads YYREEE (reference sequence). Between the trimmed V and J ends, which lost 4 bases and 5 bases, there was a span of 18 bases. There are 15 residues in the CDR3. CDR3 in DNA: TGTGCCAGCAGCCTTCGTTCCGGGCGGGGAACTGAAGCTTTCTTT. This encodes CASSLRSGRGTEAFF.

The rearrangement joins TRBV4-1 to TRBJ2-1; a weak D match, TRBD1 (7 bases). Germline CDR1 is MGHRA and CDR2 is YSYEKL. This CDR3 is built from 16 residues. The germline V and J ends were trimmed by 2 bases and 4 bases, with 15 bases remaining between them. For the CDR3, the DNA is TGCGCCAGCAGCCAACCTCTGCGGGGACAGTACAATGAGCAGTTCTTC. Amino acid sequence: CASSQPLRGQYNEQFF.

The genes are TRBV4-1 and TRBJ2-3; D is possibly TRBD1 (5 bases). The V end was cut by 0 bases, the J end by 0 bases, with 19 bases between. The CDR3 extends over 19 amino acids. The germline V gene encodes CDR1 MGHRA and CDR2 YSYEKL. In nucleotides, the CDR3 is TGCGCCAGCAGCCAAGATAGTCCCGCCCACAGGTATAGCACAGATACGCAGTATTTT. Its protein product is CASSQDSPAHRYSTDTQYF.

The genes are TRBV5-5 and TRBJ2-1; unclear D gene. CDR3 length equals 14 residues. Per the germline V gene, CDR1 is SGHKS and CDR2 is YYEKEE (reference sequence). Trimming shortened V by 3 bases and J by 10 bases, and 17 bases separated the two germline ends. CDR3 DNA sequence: TGTGCCAGCAGCTCCCGGGTTGATCGCCCCGAGCAGTTCTTC. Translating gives CASSSRVDRPEQFF.

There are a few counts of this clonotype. The CDR3 nucleotides read TGCAGTGCCAAAGCAGCTGGGGGTGAAAAACTGTTTTTT. This encodes CSAKAAGGEKLFF. The rearrangement uses TRBV20-1 and TRBJ1-4; D may be TRBD1 (5 bases). CDR1 and CDR2 (germline): DFQATT, SNEGSKA (reference sequence). This CDR3 has 13 amino acids. Trimming removed 6 bases at V and 7 bases at J, with 15 bases between.

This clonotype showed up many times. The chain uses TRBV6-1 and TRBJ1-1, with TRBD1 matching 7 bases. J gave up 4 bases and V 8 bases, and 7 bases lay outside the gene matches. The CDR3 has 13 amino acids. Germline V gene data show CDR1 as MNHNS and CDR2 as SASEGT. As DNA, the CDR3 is TGTGCCAGCTGGGTACCAGGGGGCACTGAAGCTTTCTTT. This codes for CASWVPGGTEAFF.

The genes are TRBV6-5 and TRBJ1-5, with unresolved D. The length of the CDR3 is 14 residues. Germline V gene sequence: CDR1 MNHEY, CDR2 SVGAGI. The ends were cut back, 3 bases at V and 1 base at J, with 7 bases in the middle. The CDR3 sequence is CASSYRQSNQPQHF. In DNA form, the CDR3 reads TGTGCCAGCAGTTATCGGCAGAGCAATCAGCCCCAGCATTTT.

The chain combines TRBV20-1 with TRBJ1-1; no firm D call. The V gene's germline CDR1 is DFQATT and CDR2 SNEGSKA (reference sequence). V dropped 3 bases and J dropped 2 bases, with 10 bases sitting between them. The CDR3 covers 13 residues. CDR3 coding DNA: TGCAGTGCTAGCTTTAACTCCAACACTGAAGCTTTCTTT. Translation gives CSASFNSNTEAFF.

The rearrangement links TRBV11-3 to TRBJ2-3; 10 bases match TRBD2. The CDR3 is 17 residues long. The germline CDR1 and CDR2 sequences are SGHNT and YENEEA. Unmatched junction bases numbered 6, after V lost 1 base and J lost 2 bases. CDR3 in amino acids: CASSLGERGGPTDTQYF. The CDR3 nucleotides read TGTGCCAGCAGCTTAGGGGAGCGGGGGGGCCCCACAGATACGCAGTATTTT.

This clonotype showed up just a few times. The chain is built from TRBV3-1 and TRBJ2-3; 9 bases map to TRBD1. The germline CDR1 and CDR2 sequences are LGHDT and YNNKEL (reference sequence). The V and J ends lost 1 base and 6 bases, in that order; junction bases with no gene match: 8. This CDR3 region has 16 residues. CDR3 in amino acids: CASSQAGTGYSDTQYF. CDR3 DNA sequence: TGTGCCAGCAGCCAAGCGGGGACAGGGTATTCGGATACGCAGTATTTT.

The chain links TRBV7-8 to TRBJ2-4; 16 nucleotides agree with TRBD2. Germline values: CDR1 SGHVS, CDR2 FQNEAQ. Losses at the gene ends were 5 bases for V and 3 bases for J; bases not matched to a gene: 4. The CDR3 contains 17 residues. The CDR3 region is CASSPGTSGGGKNIQYF. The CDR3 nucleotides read TGTGCCAGCAGCCCAGGGACTAGCGGGGGGGGCAAAAACATTCAGTACTTC. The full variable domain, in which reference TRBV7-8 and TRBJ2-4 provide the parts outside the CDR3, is GAGVSQSPRYKVAKRGQDVALRCDPISGHVSLFWYQQALGQGPEFLTYFQNEAQLDKSGLPSDRFFAERPEGSVSTLKIQRTQQEDSAVYLCASSPGTSGGGKNIQYFGAGTRLSVL.

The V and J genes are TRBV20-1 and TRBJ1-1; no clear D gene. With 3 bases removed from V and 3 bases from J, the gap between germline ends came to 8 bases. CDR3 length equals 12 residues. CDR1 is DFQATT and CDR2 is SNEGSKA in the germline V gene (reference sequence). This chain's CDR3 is CSARAAHTEAFF. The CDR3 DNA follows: TGCAGTGCTAGGGCGGCACACACTGAAGCTTTCTTT.

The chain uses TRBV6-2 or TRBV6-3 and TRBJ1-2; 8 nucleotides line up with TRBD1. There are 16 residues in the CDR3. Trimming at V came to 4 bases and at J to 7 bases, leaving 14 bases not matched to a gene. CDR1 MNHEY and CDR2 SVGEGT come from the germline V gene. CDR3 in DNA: TGTGCCAGCAGTTCAGGACAGGGACGGCGTTTCGGTGGCTACACCTTC. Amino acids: CASSSGQGRRFGGYTF.

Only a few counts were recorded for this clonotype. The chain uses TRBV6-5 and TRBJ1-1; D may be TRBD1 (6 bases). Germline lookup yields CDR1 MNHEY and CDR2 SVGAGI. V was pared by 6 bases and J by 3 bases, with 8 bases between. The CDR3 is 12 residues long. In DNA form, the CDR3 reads TGTGCCAGCAGAAGGGGGGACACTGAAGCTTTCTTT. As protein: CASRRGDTEAFF.

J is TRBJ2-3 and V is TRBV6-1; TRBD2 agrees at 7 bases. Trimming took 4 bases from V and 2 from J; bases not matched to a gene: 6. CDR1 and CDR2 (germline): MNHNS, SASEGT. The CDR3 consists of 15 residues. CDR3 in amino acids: CASSVWRGNTDTQYF. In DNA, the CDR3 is TGTGCCAGCAGTGTATGGCGGGGGAACACAGATACGCAGTATTTT.

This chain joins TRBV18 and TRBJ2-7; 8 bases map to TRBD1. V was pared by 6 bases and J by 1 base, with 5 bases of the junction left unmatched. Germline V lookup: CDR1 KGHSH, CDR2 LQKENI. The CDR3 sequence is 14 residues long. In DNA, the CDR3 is TGTGCCAGCTCCCGACAGGGGAATTCCTACGAGCAGTACTTC. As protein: CASSRQGNSYEQYF.

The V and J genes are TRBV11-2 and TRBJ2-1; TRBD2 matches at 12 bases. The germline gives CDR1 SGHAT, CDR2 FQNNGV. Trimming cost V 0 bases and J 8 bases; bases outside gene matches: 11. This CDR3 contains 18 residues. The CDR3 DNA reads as TGTGCCAGCAGCTTAGACCCACTAGCGGGAGGACTACGGGATGAGCAGTTCTTC. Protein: CASSLDPLAGGLRDEQFF.

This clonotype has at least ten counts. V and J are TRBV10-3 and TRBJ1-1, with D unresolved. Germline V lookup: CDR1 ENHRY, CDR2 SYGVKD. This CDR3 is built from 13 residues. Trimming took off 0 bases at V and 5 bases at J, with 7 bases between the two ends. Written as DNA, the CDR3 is TGTGCCATCAGTGAGTCGGTGGGAACTGAAGCTTTCTTT. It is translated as CAISESVGTEAFF.

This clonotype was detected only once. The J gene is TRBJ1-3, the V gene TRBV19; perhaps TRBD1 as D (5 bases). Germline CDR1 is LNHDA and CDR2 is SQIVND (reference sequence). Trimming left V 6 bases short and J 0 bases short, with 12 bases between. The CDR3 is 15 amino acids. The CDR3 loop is CASRRGRSSGNTIYF. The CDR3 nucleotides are TGTGCCAGTAGACGGGGACGGAGCTCTGGAAACACCATATATTTT.

CDR3 protein: CASSLDVGIQETQYF. The CDR3 DNA reads as TGCGCCAGCAGCTTGGACGTAGGAATTCAAGAGACCCAGTACTTC. This chain connects TRBV5-1 to TRBJ2-5; no clear D gene. The CDR3 covers 15 residues. The V end was cut by 0 bases, the J end by 2 bases, with 11 bases between. Per the germline V gene, CDR1 is SGHRS and CDR2 is YFSETQ.

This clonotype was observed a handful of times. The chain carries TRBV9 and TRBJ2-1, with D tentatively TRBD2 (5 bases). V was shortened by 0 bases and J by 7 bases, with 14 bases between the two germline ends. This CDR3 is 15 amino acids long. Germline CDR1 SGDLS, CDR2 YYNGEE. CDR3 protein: CASSVEQEVANEQFF. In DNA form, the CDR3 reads TGTGCCAGCAGCGTAGAGCAGGAGGTCGCAAATGAGCAGTTCTTC.

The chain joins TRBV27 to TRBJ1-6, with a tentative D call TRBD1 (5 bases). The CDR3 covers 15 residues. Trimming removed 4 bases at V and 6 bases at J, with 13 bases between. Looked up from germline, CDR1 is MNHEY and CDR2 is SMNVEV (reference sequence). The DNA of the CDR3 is TGTGCCAGCAGTTACGGGGCACTCCTTAATTCACCCCTCCACTTT. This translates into CASSYGALLNSPLHF.

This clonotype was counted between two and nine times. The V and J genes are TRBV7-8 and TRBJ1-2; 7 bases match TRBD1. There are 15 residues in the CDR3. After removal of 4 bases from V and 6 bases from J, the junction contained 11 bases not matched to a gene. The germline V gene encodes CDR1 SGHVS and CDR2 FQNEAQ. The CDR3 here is CASSSAAGTVNGYTF. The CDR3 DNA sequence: TGTGCCAGCAGCTCCGCAGCCGGGACAGTCAATGGCTACACCTTC.

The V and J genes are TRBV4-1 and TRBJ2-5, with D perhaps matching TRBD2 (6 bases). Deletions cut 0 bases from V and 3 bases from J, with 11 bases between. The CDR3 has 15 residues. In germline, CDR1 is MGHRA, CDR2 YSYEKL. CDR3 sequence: CASSQDFGGEETQYF. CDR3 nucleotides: TGCGCCAGCAGCCAAGATTTTGGCGGGGAAGAGACCCAGTACTTC.